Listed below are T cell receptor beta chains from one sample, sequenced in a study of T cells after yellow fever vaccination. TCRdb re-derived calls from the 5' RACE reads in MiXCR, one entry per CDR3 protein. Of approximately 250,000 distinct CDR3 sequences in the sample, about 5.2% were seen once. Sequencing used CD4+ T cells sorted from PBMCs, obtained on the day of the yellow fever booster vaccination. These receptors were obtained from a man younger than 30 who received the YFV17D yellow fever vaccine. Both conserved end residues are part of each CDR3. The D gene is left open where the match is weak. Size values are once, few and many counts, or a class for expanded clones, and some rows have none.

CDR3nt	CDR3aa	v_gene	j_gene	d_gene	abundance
TGTGCCAGCAGTTGGCGACAGGGCCATAATTCACCCCTCCACTTT	CASSWRQGHNSPLHF	TRBV6-6	TRBJ1-6	TRBD1	few
TGTGCCAGCAGCGGGACAGGGGAGATCACAGATACGCAGTATTTT	CASSGTGEITDTQYF	TRBV9	TRBJ2-3	TRBD1	few
TGCGCCAGCAGTCTACGGACTGGCACCGGGGAGCTGTTTTTT	CASSLRTGTGELFF	TRBV5-1	TRBJ2-2	-	-
TGCGCCAGCAGCTGGTTGGTAAGGGGAAAGGACTATGGCTACACCTTC	CASSWLVRGKDYGYTF	TRBV4-3	TRBJ1-2	-	once
TGTGCCAGCAGCGTATTTGGAGTAGAGACTGAAGCTTTCTTT	CASSVFGVETEAFF	TRBV9	TRBJ1-1	-	many
TGTGCCAGCAGCTTACATAGCGGACTAGCGGGGACGGGTGAGCAGTTCTTC	CASSLHSGLAGTGEQFF	TRBV7-3	TRBJ2-1	TRBD2	many
TGTGCCAGCAGCAGATCGGACGGCTACGACGAGCAGTACTTC	CASSRSDGYDEQYF	TRBV7-2	TRBJ2-7	-	many
TGTGCCAGCAGAAAAGAACCTGCCCGCTACAATGAGCAGTTCTTC	CASRKEPARYNEQFF	TRBV7-2	TRBJ2-1	-	few
TGTGCCAGCAGCCAACGGAGGCTCGTCTATGGCTACACCTTC	CASSQRRLVYGYTF	TRBV3-1	TRBJ1-2	-	few
TGTGCCATCAGTCTCGGGGGCACTGAAGCTTTCTTT	CAISLGGTEAFF	TRBV10-3	TRBJ1-1	-	few
TGTGCCAGCAGCCTCACTAGCGGGGGGCAGGGGCAGTACTTC	CASSLTSGGQGQYF	TRBV7-2	TRBJ2-7	TRBD2	few
TGTGCCAGCAGCGGATACAGTGGGGGACCTCCTGAAGCTTTCTTT	CASSGYSGGPPEAFF	TRBV7-9	TRBJ1-1	-	many
TGTGCCAGCAGGTTATGGGACAGGCGAAGAGGCTACACCTTC	CASRLWDRRRGYTF	TRBV28	TRBJ1-2	TRBD1	-
TGTGCCAGCAGCTCCGCCGGGGCAAACCCCCTTTCCTACAATGAGCAGTTCTTC	CASSSAGANPLSYNEQFF	TRBV9	TRBJ2-1	-	many
TGCGCCAGCCCACGCTTTAAACCGGGACAGGGAGTAGTCAGCACAGATACGCAGTATTTT	CASPRFKPGQGVVSTDTQYF	TRBV10-2	TRBJ2-3	TRBD1	-
TGTGCCAGCAGCGTGGGATTCGGGCCTGTGAATGAGCAGTTCTTC	CASSVGFGPVNEQFF	TRBV9	TRBJ2-1	-	few
TGTGCCAGCAGCTTAGTCCCTAGCGGGGGGGCCCGGTACTTC	CASSLVPSGGARYF	TRBV11-2	TRBJ2-5	TRBD2	few
TGCAGTGTATTTACACAGGGGGTAGGCACTGAAGCTTTCTTT	CSVFTQGVGTEAFF	TRBV20-1	TRBJ1-1	TRBD1	-
TGTGCCAGCAGGCGACAGGGGGCTATGGAAGCTTTCTTT	CASRRQGAMEAFF	TRBV27	TRBJ1-1	TRBD1	-
TGTGCCAGCAGTTACTCCGTCAGGACGGGAGGCTACACCTTC	CASSYSVRTGGYTF	TRBV6-5	TRBJ1-2	-	many
TGCAGTGCTAGACCCTTACTAGCGGGGGAAGAGACCCAGTACTTC	CSARPLLAGEETQYF	TRBV20-1	TRBJ2-5	TRBD2	few
TGTGCCAGCAGCGGACTAGGGATCAGCTCCTACAATGAGCAGTTCTTC	CASSGLGISSYNEQFF	TRBV9	TRBJ2-1	-	few
TGTGCCAGCAGCCAAAGACAGGGTTTGCAGCCCCAGCATTTT	CASSQRQGLQPQHF	TRBV7-2	TRBJ1-5	TRBD1	-
TGTGCCAGCAGCTCAGACTCGGGCGGGGAGCTGTTTTTT	CASSSDSGGELFF	TRBV7-2	TRBJ2-2	-	many
TGCAGTGCATCGGACCTCCCACAAGAGACCCAGTACTTC	CSASDLPQETQYF	TRBV20-1	TRBJ2-5	-	few
TGTGCCAGCAGCTTAATGGCGGATGCGGACAGGGCGCCCTTC	CASSLMADADRAPF	TRBV7-2	TRBJ2-1	TRBD1	few